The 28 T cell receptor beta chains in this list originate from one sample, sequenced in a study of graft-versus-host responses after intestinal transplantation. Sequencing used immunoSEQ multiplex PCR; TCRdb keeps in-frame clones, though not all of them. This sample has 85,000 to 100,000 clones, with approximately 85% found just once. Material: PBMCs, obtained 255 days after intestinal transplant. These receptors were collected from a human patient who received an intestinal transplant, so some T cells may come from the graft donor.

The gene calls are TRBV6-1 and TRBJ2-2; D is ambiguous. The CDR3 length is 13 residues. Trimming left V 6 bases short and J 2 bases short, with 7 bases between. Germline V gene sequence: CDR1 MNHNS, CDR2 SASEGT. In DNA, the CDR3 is TGTGCCAGCAGGGACCACAACACCGGGGAGCTGTTTTTT. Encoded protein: CASRDHNTGELFF.

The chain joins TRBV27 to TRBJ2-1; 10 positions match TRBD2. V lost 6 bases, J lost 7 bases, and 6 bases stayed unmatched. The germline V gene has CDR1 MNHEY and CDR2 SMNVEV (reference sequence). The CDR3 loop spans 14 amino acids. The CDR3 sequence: CASRIAGGGNEQFF. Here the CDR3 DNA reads TGTGCCAGCAGGATAGCGGGAGGTGGGAATGAGCAGTTCTTC.

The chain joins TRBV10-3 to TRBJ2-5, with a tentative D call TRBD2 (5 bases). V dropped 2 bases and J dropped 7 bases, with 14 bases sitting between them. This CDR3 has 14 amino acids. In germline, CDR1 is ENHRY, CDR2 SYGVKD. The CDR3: CAISEEGPLGTQYF. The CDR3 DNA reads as TGTGCCATCAGTGAGGAGGGCCCGCTAGGGACCCAGTACTTC.

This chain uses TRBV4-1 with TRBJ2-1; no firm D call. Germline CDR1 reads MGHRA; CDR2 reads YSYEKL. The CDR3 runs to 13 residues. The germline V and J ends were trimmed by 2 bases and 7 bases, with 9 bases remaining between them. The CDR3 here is CASSQTDWNEQFF. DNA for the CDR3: TGCGCCAGCAGCCAAACCGACTGGAATGAGCAGTTCTTC.

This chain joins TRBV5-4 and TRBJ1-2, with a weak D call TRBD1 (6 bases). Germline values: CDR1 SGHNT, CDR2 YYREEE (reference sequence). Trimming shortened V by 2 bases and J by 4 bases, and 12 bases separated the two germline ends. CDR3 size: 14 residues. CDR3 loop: CASSFSGAFYGYTF. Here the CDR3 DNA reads TGTGCCAGCAGCTTCTCAGGGGCATTCTATGGCTACACCTTC. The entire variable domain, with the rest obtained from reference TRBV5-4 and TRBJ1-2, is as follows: ETGVTQSPTHLIKTRGQQVTLRCSSQSGHNTVSWYQQALGQGPQFIFQYYREEENGRGNFPPRFSGLQFPNYSSELNVNALELDDSALYLCASSFSGAFYGYTFGSGTRLTVV.

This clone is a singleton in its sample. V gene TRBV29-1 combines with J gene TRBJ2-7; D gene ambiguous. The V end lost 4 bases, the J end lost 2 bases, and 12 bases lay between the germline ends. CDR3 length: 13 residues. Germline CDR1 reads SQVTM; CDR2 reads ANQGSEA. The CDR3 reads CSVGSRFPYEQYF. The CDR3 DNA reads TGCAGCGTTGGGTCTCGATTCCCCTACGAGCAGTACTTC.

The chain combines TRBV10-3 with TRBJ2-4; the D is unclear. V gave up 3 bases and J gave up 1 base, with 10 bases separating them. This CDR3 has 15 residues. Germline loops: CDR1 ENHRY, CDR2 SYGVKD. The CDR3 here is CAISDTGGAKNIQYF. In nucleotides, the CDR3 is TGTGCCATCAGTGACACGGGTGGGGCCAAAAACATTCAGTACTTC.

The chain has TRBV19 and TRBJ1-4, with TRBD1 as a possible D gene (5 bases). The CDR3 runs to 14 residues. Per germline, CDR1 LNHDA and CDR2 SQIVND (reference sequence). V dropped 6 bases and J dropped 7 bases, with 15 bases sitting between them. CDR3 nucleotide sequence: TGTGCCAGTAGCGAGACCAATGGGGCTGAAAAACTGTTTTTT. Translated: CASSETNGAEKLFF.

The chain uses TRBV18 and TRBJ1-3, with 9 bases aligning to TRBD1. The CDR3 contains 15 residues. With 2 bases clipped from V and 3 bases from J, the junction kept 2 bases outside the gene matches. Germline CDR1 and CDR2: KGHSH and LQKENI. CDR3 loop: CASSPSGQGGNTIYF. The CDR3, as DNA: TGTGCCAGCTCACCATCGGGACAGGGTGGAAACACCATATATTTT.

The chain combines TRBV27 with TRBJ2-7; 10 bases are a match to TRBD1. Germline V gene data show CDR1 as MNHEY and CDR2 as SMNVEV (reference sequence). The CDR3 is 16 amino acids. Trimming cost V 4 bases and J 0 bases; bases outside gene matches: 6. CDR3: CASSSQGQGSSYEQYF. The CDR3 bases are TGTGCCAGCAGTTCCCAGGGACAGGGGAGCTCCTACGAGCAGTACTTC.

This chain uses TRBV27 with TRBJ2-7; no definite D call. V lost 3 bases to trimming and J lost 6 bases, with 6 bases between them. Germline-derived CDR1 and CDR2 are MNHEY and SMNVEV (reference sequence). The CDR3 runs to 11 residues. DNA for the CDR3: TGTGCCAGCAGTTTGGGTCCCGAGCAGTACTTC. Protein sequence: CASSLGPEQYF.

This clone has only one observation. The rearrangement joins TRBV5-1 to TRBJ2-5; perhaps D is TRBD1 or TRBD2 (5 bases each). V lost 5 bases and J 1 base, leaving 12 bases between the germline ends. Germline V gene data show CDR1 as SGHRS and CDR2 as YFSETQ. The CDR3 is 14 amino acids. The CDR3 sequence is CASRLRGSQETQYF. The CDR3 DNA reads TGCGCCAGCAGATTGAGGGGTAGCCAAGAGACCCAGTACTTC.

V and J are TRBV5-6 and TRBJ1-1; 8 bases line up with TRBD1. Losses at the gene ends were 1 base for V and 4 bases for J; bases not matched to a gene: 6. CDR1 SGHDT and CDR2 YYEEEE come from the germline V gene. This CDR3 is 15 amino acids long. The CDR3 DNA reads TGTGCCAGCAGCTTGCTGGCAGGGGGCCCCACTGAAGCTTTCTTT. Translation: CASSLLAGGPTEAFF.

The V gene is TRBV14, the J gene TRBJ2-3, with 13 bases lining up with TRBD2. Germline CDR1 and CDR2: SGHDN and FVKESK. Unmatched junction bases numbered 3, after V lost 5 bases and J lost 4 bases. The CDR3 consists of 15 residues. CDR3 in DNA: TGTGCCAGCAGCATCGGACTAGCGGGGGCAGATACGCAGTATTTT. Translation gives CASSIGLAGADTQYF.

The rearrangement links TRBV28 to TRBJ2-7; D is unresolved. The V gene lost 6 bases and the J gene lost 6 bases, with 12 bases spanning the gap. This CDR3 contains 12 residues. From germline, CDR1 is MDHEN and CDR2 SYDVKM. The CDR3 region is CASSVLGFEQYF. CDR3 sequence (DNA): TGTGCCAGCAGCGTCCTGGGGTTCGAGCAGTACTTC. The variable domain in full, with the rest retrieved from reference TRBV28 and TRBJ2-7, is DVKVTQSSRYLVKRTGEKVFLECVQDMDHENMFWYRQDPGLGLRLIYFSYDVKMKEKGDIPEGYSVSREKKERFSLILESASTNQTSMYLCASSVLGFEQYFGPGTRLTVT.

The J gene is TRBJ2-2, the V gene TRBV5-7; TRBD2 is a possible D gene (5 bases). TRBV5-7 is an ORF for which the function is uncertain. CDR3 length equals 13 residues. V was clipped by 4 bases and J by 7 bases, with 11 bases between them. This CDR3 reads CASSRDGFGELFF. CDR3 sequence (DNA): TGTGCCAGCAGCCGGGATGGTTTCGGGGAGCTGTTTTTT.

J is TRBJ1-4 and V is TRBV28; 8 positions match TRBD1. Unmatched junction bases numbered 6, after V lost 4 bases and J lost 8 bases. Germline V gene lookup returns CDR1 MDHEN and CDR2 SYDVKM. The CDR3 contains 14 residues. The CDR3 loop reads CASSSGQGGEKLFF. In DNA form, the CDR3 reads TGTGCCAGCAGTTCTGGACAGGGAGGGGAAAAACTGTTTTTT. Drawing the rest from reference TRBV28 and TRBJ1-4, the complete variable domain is DVKVTQSSRYLVKRTGEKVFLECVQDMDHENMFWYRQDPGLGLRLIYFSYDVKMKEKGDIPEGYSVSREKKERFSLILESASTNQTSMYLCASSSGQGGEKLFFGSGTQLSVL.

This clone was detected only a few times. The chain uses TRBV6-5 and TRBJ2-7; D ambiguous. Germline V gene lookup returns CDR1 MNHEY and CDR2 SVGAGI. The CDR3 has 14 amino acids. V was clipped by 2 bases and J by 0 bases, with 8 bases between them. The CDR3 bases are TGTGCCAGCAGTTACGGGGAAAGCTCCTACGAGCAGTACTTC. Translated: CASSYGESSYEQYF.

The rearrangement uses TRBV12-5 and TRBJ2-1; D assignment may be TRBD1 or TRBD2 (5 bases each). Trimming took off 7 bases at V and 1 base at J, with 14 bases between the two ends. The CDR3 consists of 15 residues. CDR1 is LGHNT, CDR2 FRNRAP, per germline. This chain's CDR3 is CASAGSGKSYNEQFF. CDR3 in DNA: TGTGCTAGTGCAGGGAGCGGCAAATCCTACAATGAGCAGTTCTTC.

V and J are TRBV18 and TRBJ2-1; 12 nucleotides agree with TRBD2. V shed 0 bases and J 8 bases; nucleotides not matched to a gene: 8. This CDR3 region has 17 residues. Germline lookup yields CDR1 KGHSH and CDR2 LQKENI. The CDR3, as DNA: TGTGCCAGCTCACCACCTTCTTCTAGCGGGAGGGGCGATGAGCAGTTCTTC. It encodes CASSPPSSSGRGDEQFF.

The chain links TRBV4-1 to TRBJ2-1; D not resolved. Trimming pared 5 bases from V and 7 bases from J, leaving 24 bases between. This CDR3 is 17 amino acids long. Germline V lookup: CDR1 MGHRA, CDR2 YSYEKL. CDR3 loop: CASSSGVKGLIWNEQFF. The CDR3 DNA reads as TGCGCCAGCAGCTCGGGTGTTAAGGGCCTCATATGGAATGAGCAGTTCTTC.

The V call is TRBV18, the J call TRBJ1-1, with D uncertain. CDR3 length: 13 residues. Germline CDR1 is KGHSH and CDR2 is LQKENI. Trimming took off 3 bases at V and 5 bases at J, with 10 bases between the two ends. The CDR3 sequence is CASSPRVATEAFF. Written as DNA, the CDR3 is TGTGCCAGCTCACCTAGGGTGGCGACTGAAGCTTTCTTT.

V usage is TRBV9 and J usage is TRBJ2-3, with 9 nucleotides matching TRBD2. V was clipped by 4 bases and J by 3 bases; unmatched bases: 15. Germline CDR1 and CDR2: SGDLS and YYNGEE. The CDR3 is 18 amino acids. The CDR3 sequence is CASSTPRGGLRSTDTQYF. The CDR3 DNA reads TGTGCCAGCAGCACCCCGCGGGGGGGACTGCGGTCTACAGATACGCAGTATTTT. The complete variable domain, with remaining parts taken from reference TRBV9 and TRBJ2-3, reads DSGVTQTPKHLITATGQRVTLRCSPRSGDLSVYWYQQSLDQGLQFLIQYYNGEERAKGNILERFSAQQFPDLHSELNLSSLELGDSALYFCASSTPRGGLRSTDTQYFGPGTRLTVL.

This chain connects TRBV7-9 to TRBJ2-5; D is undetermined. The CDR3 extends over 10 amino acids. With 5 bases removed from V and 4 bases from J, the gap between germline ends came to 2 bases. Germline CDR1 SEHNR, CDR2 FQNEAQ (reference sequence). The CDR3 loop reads CASSTETQYF. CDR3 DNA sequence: TGTGCCAGCAGCACAGAGACCCAGTACTTC.

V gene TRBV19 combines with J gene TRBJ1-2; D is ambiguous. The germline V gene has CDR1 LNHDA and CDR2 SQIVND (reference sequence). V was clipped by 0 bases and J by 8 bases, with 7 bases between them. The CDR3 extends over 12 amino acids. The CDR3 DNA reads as TGTGCCAGTAGTATAGAGGTAGGCGGCTACACCTTC. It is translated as CASSIEVGGYTF.

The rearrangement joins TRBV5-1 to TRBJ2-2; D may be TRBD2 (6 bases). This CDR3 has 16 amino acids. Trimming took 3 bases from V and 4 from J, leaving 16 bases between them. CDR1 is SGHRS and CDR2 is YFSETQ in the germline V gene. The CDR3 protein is CASSSRLQEGTGELFF. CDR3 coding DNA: TGCGCCAGCAGCTCCAGACTTCAGGAGGGCACCGGGGAGCTGTTTTTT.

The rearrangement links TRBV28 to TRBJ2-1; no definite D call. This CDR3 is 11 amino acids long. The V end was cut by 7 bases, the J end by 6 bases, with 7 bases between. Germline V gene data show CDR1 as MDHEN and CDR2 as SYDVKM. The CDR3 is CASTEANEQFF. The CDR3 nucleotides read TGTGCCAGCACCGAAGCCAATGAGCAGTTCTTC.

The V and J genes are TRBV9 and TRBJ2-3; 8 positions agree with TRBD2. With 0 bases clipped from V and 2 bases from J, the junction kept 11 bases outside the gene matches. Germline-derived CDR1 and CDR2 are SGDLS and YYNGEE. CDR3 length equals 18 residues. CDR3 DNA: TGTGCCAGCAGCGTAGGCCCTAAGGAGCGGGGGACCACAGATACGCAGTATTTT. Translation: CASSVGPKERGTTDTQYF.